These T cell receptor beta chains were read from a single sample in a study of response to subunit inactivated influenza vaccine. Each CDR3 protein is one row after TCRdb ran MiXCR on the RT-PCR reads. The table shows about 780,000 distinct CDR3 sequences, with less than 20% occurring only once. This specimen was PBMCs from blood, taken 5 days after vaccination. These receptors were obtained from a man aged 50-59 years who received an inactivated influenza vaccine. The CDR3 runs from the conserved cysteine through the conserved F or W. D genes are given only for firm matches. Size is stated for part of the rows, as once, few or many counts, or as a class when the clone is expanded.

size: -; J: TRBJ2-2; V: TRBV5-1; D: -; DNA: TGCGCCAGCAGCTTGGCGTCAGCGGGCGGGGAGCTGTTTTTT; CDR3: CASSLASAGGELFF
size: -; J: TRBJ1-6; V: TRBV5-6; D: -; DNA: TGTGCCAGCAGCCCGCGCCTCAACTCACCCCTCCACTTT; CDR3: CASSPRLNSPLHF
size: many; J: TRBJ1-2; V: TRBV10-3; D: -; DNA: TGTGCCATCAGTGGCGGAGGGAACTATGGCTACACCTTC; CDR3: CAISGGGNYGYTF
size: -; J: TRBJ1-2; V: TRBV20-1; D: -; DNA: TGCAGTGCTTTGGGACAAGCCTATGGCTACACCTTC; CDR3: CSALGQAYGYTF
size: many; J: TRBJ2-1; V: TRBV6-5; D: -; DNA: TGTGCCAGCAGTTCCCTGGCGGGGGAGCAGTTCTTC; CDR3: CASSSLAGEQFF
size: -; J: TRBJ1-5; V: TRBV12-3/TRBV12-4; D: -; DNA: TGTGCCAGCAGTCATACAGGAAATCAGCCCCAGCATTTT; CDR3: CASSHTGNQPQHF
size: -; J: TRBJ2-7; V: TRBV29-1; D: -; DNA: TGCAGCGTTGAATACCCTGGGGAGTACGAGCAGTACTTC; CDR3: CSVEYPGEYEQYF
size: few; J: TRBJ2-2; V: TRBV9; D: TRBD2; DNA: TGTGCCAGCGGGACTAGTTACACGAACACCGGGGAGCTGTTTTTT; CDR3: CASGTSYTNTGELFF
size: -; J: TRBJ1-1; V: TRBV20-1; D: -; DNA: TGCAGTGCTCCCACTCGATCCCGGGACAACCAAGCTTTCTTT; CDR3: CSAPTRSRDNQAFF
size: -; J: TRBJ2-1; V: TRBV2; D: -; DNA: TGTGCCACCGACGGGTCTAGCGAGGTCTACAATGAGCAGTTCTTC; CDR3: CATDGSSEVYNEQFF
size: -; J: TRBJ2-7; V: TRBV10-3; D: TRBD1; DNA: TGTGCCACAATGGACAGGGGGAGGAGGGAGCAGTACTTC; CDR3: CATMDRGRREQYF
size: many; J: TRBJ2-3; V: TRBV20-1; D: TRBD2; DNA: TGCAGTGCTAGTCTAGCGGGGTCCACAGATACGCAGTATTTT; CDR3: CSASLAGSTDTQYF
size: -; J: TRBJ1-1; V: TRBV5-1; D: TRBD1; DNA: TGCGCCAGCAGCCAGGGGGCTTGGGCTTTCTTT; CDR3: CASSQGAWAFF
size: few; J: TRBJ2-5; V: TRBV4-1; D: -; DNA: TGCGCCAGCAGTCAGGCGGGACAGCGAGAGACCCAGTACTTC; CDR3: CASSQAGQRETQYF
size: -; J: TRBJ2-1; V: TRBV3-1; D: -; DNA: TGTGCCAGCAGCCAGGAACACGGCAGGCTAGTTGGTAAGCAGTTCTTC; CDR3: CASSQEHGRLVGKQFF
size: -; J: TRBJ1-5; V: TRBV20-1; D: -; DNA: TGCAGTGCTAGAGGTTACGGGTATAGCAATCAGCCCCAGCATTTT; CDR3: CSARGYGYSNQPQHF
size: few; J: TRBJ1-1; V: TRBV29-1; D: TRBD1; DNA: TGCAGCGTTGCAGGCACAGGGGGGAGAACTGAAGCTTTCTTT; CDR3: CSVAGTGGRTEAFF
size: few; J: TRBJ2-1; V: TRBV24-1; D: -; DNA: TGTGCCACCAGTGTCGTAACAGGGAAGAGGTTCTTC; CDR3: CATSVVTGKRFF
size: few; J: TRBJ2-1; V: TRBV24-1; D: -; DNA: TGTGCCACCAGTGACATCAGAAATGAGCAGTTCTTC; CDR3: CATSDIRNEQFF
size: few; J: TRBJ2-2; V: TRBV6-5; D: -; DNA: TGTGCCAGCAGTTCGGGGATAGGGGGAGGCAACACCGGGGAGCTGTTTTTT; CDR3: CASSSGIGGGNTGELFF
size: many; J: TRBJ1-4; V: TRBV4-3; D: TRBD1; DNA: TGTGCCAGCAGCCAGGGACAGGGTGGCGAAAAACTGTTTTTT; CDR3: CASSQGQGGEKLFF
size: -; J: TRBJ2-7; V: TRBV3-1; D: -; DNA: TGTGCCAGCAGCCAAGGTGGGACTCGTGATCTAGAGCAGTACTTC; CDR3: CASSQGGTRDLEQYF
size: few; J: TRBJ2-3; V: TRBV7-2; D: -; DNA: TGTGCCAGCAGCTTAGTACGCTCGCAAACAGATACGCAGTATTTT; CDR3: CASSLVRSQTDTQYF
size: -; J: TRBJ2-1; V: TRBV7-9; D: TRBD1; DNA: TGTGCAGCAGAGGGACAGGGCCCTACAATGGAGTTCTTC; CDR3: CAAEGQGPTMEFF
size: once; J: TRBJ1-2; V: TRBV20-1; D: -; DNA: TGCAGTGCTAGAGTCTCCGAAGGGTGGGCCTATGGCTACACCTTC; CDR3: CSARVSEGWAYGYTF
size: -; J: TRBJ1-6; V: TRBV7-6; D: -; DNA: TGTGCCAGCAGCGACCGGACCGAGGGTTCACCCCTCCACTTT; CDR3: CASSDRTEGSPLHF
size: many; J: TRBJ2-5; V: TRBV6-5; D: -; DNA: TGTGCCAGCAGTTTCCGGGGAGAGACCCAGTACTTC; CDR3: CASSFRGETQYF
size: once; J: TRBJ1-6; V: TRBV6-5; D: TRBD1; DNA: TGTGCCAGCAGTTTCAGGGACAGGGGTCCCTCACCCCTCCACTTT; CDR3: CASSFRDRGPSPLHF
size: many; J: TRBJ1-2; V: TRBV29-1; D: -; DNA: TGCAGCGTTGGAATAGACACACTTAACTATGGCTACACCTTC; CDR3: CSVGIDTLNYGYTF
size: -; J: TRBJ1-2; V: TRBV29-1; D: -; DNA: TGCAGCGTTGACCTTGGACAGAGCTATGGCTACACCTTC; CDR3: CSVDLGQSYGYTF
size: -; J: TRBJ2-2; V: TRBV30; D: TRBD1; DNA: TGTGCCTGGCAAACGGGACAGGGGGCCACCGGGGAGCTGTTTTTT; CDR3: CAWQTGQGATGELFF
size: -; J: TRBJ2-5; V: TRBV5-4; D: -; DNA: TGTGCCAGCAGCTTGTCACCCCTCGGGGAGACCCAGTACTTC; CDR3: CASSLSPLGETQYF
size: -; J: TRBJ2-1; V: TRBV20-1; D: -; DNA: TGCAGTGCCGACCGGGGTCACAATGAGCAGTTCTTC; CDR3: CSADRGHNEQFF